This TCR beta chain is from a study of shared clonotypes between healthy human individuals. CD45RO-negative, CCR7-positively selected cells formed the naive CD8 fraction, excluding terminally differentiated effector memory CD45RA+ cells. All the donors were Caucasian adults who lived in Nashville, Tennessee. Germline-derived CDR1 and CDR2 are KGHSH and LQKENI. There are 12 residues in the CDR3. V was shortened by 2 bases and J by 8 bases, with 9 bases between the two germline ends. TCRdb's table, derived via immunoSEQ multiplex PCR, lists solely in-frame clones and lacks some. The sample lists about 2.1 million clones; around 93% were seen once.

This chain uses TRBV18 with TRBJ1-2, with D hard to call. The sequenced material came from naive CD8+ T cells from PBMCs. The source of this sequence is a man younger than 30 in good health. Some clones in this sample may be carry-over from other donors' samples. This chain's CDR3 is CASSPAEGGYTF. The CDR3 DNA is TGTGCCAGCTCACCAGCGGAGGGAGGCTACACCTTC.